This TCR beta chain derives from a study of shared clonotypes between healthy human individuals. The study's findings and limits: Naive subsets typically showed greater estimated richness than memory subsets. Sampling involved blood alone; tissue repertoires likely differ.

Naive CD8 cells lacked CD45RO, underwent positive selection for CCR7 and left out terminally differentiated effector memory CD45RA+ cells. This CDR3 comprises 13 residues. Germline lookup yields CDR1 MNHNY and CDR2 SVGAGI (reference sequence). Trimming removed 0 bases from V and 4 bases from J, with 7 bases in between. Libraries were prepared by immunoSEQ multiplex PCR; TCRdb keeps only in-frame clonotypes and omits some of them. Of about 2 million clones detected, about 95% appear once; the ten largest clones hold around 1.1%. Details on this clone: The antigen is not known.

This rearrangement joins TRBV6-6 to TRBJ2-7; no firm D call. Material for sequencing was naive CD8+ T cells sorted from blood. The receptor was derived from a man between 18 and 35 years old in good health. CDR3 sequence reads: CASSYSPNYEQYF. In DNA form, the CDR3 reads TGTGCCAGCAGTTACTCGCCCAATTACGAGCAGTACTTC.